The source of this T cell receptor (beta chain) is a study of CD8+ T cells in alopecia areata. Study-wide results and limits: Mice gave a clearer picture of TCR sharing than patients did, possibly for HLA-related reasons. Researchers report lesional scalp, most notably alopecia totalis/universalis, outstripped normal scalp in clonality. Normal-skin resident alphabeta T cells also appear among scalp sample sequences. While patients received tofacitinib, many expanded lesional clones remained present in scalp and blood.

This clone was recorded a few times. Antigen: not known. Described treatment: oral pan-JAK inhibitor, 5-10 mg twice daily. cDNA reverse transcribed from extracted RNA served as the sequencing template. The protocol was immunoSEQ multiplex PCR, while the TCRdb copy is restricted to in-frame clones and leaves out a portion. The sample contains a few hundred thousand clones, around two fifths of which appear only once. CDR3 length: 18 amino acids. V lost 0 bases and J lost 6; bases outside the gene matches: 11. Per the germline V gene, CDR1 is ENHRY and CDR2 is SYGVKD. This clonotype originated in a human donor with alopecia areata. The J gene is TRBJ2-1, the V gene TRBV10-3; 10 positions match TRBD2. Sequenced material: CD4+ T cells sorted from blood, taken between weeks 30 and 35, from a patient treated with tofacitinib. The CDR3 region is CAISESIWASGSSNEQFF. The CDR3 nucleotides are TGTGCCATCAGTGAGTCGATTTGGGCTAGCGGGAGCTCCAATGAGCAGTTCTTC.